The rows below give T cell receptor beta chains drawn from one sample of a study of T cells in Graves' hyperthyroidism and ophthalmopathy. TCRdb re-called the multiplex PCR reads with MiXCR, one entry per CDR3 protein. The sample carries hundreds of thousands of distinct CDR3 sequences, nearly 45% recorded once. The sample consisted of peripheral blood or thyroid tissue (not recorded which). The receptor source for this set is an adult man with Graves' disease, either hyperthyroidism or ophthalmopathy (not recorded which). Both conserved end residues are part of each CDR3. The order of the fields is J gene, CDR3 length, clone size, V gene, D gene, CDR3 protein, CDR3 DNA. D genes are given only for firm matches. Size tells how often a clone was seen (once, few, many) or the class of an expanded clone, and some rows leave it out.

TRBJ1-5,12,many,TRBV29-1,-,CSVGDGNQPQHF,TGCAGCGTTGGGGACGGTAATCAGCCCCAGCATTTT
TRBJ2-7,14,-,TRBV20-1,-,CGARGHDVTYEQYF,TGCGGTGCTCGCGGCCACGACGTAACCTACGAGCAGTACTTC
TRBJ1-2,13,few,TRBV20-1,-,CSAVRLANYGYTF,TGCAGTGCCGTTAGATTAGCTAACTATGGCTACACCTTC
TRBJ1-2,13,-,TRBV29-1,TRBD1,CSSPQGANYGYTF,TGCAGCAGCCCACAGGGGGCCAACTATGGCTACACCTTC
TRBJ1-5,18,-,TRBV24-1,-,CASSPSGGDRVSNQPQHF,TGTGCCAGCAGTCCTAGTGGTGGTGACCGGGTTAGCAATCAGCCCCAGCATTTT
TRBJ2-7,14,-,TRBV2,TRBD1,CASRENRGDYEQYF,TGTGCCAGCAGGGAAAACAGGGGGGACTACGAGCAGTACTTC
TRBJ1-2,14,-,TRBV7-1,-,CASSTRISSYGYTF,TGTGCCAGCAGCACCCGGATCAGTTCCTATGGCTACACCTTC
TRBJ1-6,15,-,TRBV15,-,CATSRDRGTGANVHF,TGTGCCACCAGCAGAGATAGAGGGACTGGGGCCAACGTCCACTTT
TRBJ1-2,12,-,TRBV2,-,CASRDLPNGYTF,TGTGCCAGCAGGGACCTACCCAATGGCTACACCTTC
TRBJ1-2,15,-,TRBV11-1,TRBD1,CASSPRTGTDYGYTF,TGTGCCAGCAGCCCACGAACCGGGACAGACTATGGCTACACCTTC
TRBJ1-6,15,few,TRBV5-1,-,CASSLSPGMDSPLHF,TGCGCCAGCAGCTTGTCTCCAGGGATGGATTCACCCCTCCACTTT
TRBJ2-6,17,-,TRBV6-6,TRBD2,CASSLPSGNSGANVLTF,TGTGCCAGCAGTTTGCCTAGCGGTAACTCTGGGGCCAACGTCCTGACTTTC
TRBJ2-2,15,few,TRBV9,TRBD2,CASSFSSGKTGELFF,TGTGCCAGCAGCTTCTCTAGCGGGAAAACCGGGGAGCTGTTTTTT
TRBJ1-1,13,-,TRBV6-1,-,CASSERSSTEAFF,TGTGCCAGCAGTGAAAGGAGTTCTACTGAAGCTTTCTTT
TRBJ1-2,14,few,TRBV7-8,-,CASSQMGLLYGYTF,TGCGCCAGCAGCCAGATGGGCCTCCTCTATGGCTACACCTTC
TRBJ1-6,15,few,TRBV6-5,-,CASSYQAGMGSPLHF,TGTGCCAGCAGTTACCAGGCAGGGATGGGGTCACCCCTCCACTTT
TRBJ1-4,15,few,TRBV2,-,CASSYIPGSNEKLFF,TGTGCCAGCAGTTACATTCCCGGCAGTAATGAAAAACTGTTTTTT
TRBJ1-2,12,-,TRBV6-5,-,CAISGRGRGYTF,TGTGCCATCAGTGGGAGGGGTCGTGGCTACACCTTC
TRBJ2-7,14,-,TRBV19,-,CASSIVPGAYEQYF,TGTGCCAGTAGTATAGTCCCAGGAGCCTACGAGCAGTACTTC
TRBJ1-1,14,once,TRBV15,-,CATSPRTTTNEAFF,TGTGCCACCAGCCCGAGGACAACAACTAATGAAGCTTTCTTT
TRBJ1-5,20,-,TRBV20-1,-,CSASREGAGRRIYSNQPQHF,TGCAGTGCTAGTAGAGAAGGGGCAGGGCGACGGATTTATAGCAATCAGCCCCAACATTTT
TRBJ2-5,15,few,TRBV7-9,TRBD1,CASSPTTGNGETQYF,TGTGCCAGCAGCCCGACGACAGGGAACGGAGAGACCCAGTACTTC
TRBJ2-7,14,many,TRBV7-2,-,CASSRGHPPYEQYF,TGTGCCAGCAGCAGGGGCCACCCACCCTACGAGCAGTACTTC
TRBJ2-7,14,-,TRBV19,TRBD2,CASSDREGPYEQYF,TGTGCCAGTAGTGATCGGGAGGGACCCTACGAGCAGTACTTC
TRBJ1-6,14,-,TRBV7-3,-,CASSLLGANSPLHF,TGTGCCAGCAGCTTATTAGGGGCGAATTCACCCCTCCACTTT
TRBJ1-1,13,many,TRBV24-1,-,CATSDVSGPEAFF,TGTGCCACCAGTGATGTCTCAGGGCCTGAAGCTTTCTTT
TRBJ2-5,17,few,TRBV2,TRBD2,CASSSRLAGGIQETQYF,TGTGCCAGCAGTTCCCGACTAGCGGGGGGAATCCAAGAGACCCAGTACTTC
TRBJ2-7,16,once,TRBV7-2,TRBD2,CASSFSGTSGSYEQYF,TGTGCCAGCAGCTTCTCCGGGACTAGCGGGAGCTACGAGCAGTACTTC
TRBJ2-5,13,many,TRBV7-9,-,CASSSDSAETQYF,TGTGCCAGCAGCTCCGACTCCGCGGAGACCCAGTACTTC
TRBJ1-5,14,-,TRBV29-1,TRBD1,CSVENQGMGTDQHF,TGCAGCGTTGAAAACCAGGGGATGGGGACAGACCAGCATTTT
TRBJ1-3,14,-,TRBV24-1,-,CATSDGMTGNTIYF,TGTGCCACCAGTGATGGGATGACCGGAAACACCATATATTTT